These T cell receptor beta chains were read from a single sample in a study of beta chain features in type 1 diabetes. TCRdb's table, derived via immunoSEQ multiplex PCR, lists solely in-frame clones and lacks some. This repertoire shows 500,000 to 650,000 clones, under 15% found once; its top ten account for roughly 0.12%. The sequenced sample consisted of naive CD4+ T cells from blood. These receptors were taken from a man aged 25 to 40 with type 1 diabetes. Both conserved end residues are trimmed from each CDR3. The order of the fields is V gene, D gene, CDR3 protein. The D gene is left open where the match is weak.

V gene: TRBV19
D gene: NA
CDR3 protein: ASNSGNTDTQY

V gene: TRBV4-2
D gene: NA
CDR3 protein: ASSQDLSARAGNTIY

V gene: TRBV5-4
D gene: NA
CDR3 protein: ASSPGGGEKLF

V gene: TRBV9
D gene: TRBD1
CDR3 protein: ASSVDVRGIDEQY

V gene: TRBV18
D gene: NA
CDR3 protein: ASSPREDTEAF

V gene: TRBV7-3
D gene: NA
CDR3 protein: ASSLAGPRDTEAF

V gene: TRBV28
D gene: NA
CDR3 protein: ASISTYEQY

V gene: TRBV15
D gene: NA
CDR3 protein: ATSRDGTLYEQY

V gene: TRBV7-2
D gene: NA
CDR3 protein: ASSSGHKSYEQY

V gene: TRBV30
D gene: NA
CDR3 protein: AWGTGYEQY

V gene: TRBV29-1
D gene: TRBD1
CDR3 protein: SVMLGQGTITGELF

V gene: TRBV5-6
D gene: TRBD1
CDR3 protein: ASSPTGSGQLNTGELF

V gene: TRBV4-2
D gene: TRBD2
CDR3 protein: ASSQGGISGYEQY

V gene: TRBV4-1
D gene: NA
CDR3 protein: ASSPGIEAF

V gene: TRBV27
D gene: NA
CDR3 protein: ASSLKSNQPQH

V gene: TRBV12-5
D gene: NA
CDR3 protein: ASGPTSRSPLH

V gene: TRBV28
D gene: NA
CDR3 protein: ASSPPIGHGYT

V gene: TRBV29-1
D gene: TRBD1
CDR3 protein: SVGGQDNSPLH

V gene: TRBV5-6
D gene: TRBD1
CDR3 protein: ASSFRQGAKNIQY

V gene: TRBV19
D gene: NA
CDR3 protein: ASSRGGYEQY

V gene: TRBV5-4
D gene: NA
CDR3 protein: ASSLNEEEAF

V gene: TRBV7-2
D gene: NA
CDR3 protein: ASSPLLGRGPQETQY

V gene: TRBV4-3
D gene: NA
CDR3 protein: ASSPGGRTYYEQY

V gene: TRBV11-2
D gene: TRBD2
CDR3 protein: ASSPRVAGAGTGELF

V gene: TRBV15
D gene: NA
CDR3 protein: ATSVDRTGNTIY

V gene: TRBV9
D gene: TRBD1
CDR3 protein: ASSDSYPGGPVVAQY

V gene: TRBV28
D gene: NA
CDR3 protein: ASRLRGYEQY

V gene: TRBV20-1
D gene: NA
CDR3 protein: SGTTNEKLF

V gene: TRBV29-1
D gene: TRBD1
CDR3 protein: SVELRGTGKF

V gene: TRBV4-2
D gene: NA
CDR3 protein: ASSHTEKLF

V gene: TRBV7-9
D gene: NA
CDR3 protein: ASSLVGEYNEQF

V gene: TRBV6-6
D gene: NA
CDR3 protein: ASSYGFREQY

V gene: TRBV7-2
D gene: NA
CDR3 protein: ASSLARDQSQY

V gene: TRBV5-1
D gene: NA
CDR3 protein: ASSVGGTENLF

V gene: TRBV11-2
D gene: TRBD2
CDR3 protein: ASSLAGSYNEQF

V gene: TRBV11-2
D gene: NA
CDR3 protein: ASSLGGLGGTDTQY

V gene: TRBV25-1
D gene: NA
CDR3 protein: ASSVQGERNTQY

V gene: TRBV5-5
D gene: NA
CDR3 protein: ASSFGREAGANVLT

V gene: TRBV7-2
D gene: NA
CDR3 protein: ASSSQRVPHNEQF

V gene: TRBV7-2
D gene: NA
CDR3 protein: ASSFQTRDEQF

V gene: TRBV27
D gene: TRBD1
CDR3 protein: ASSLWDRASYEQY

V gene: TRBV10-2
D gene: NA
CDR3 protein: ASRSDRSDQPQH